These 22 T cell receptor beta chains originate from one sample sequenced in a study of metastatic and nonmetastatic thyroid tumors. MiXCR re-clonotyped the PCR reads for TCRdb. Of approximately 13,000 clones in the sample, about 25% were seen once. There were no patients who had received any treatment before thyroid surgery. The sequencing sample was made of blood. These receptors came from a female donor with papillary thyroid cancer or a benign thyroid nodule (not recorded which). Some clones in this sample may be carry-over from other donors' samples.

The chain couples TRBV20-1 to TRBJ2-1; 8 bases are shared with TRBD2. Germline values: CDR1 DFQATT, CDR2 SNEGSKA (reference sequence). This CDR3 spans 14 amino acids. CDR3 in amino acids: CSVTFPGGYNEQFF. The CDR3 nucleotides read TGCAGCGTCACCTTCCCGGGGGGGTACAATGAGCAGTTCTTC.

DNA for the CDR3: TGTGCCAGCAGGCCCGGAGGGCCATTTTACGAGCAGTACTTC. Translation gives CASRPGGPFYEQYF. V is TRBV2 and J is TRBJ2-7, with a tentative D call TRBD2 (6 bases). The V gene's germline CDR1 is SNHLY and CDR2 FYNNEI. V shed 6 bases and J shed 4 bases, with 16 bases lying between them. This CDR3 comprises 14 residues.

This clone was detected many times. The rearrangement joins TRBV18 to TRBJ2-3; 7 nucleotides align to TRBD1. J gave up 3 bases and V 5 bases, and 8 bases lay outside the gene matches. In germline, CDR1 is KGHSH, CDR2 LQKENI. The CDR3 loop spans 15 amino acids. The CDR3 spells CASSIRQGMTDTQYF. Written as DNA, the CDR3 is TGTGCCAGCTCAATCCGACAGGGAATGACAGATACGCAGTATTTT. The full variable domain, in which reference TRBV18 and TRBJ2-3 provide the parts outside the CDR3, is NAGVMQNPRHLVRRRGQEARLRCSPMKGHSHVYWYRQLPEEGLKFMVYLQKENIIDESGMPKERFSAEFPKEGPSILRIQQVVRGDSAAYFCASSIRQGMTDTQYFGPGTRLTVL.

The sample holds many counts of this clone. The CDR3 reads CASSTLPGTGDVSFTF. CDR3 coding DNA: TGTGCCAGTAGTACCTTACCCGGGACAGGGGATGTGAGTTTTACCTTC. The V gene is TRBV19, the J gene TRBJ1-2; TRBD1 agrees at 10 bases. CDR3 length: 16 amino acids. Germline V gives CDR1 LNHDA, CDR2 SQIVND (reference sequence). The V gene end was trimmed by 4 bases and the J gene end by 14 bases; junction bases not matched to a gene: 19. Combining the CDR3 with reference TRBV19 and TRBJ1-2 gives the whole variable domain DGGITQSPKYLFRKEGQNVTLSCEQNLNHDAMYWYRQDPGQGLRLIYYSQIVNDFQKGDIAEGYSVSREKKESFPLTVTSAQKNPTAFYLCASSTLPGTGDVSFTFGSGTRLTVV.

At least ten counts were recorded for this clone. The genes are TRBV30 and TRBJ2-7; a weak D match, TRBD2 (7 bases). CDR3 length: 13 residues. Germline loops: CDR1 GTSNPN, CDR2 SVGIG (reference sequence). V lost 5 bases and J 2 bases, leaving 13 bases between the germline ends. The CDR3 loop reads CAWGRGRTYEQYF. CDR3 DNA: TGTGCCTGGGGGCGGGGGCGAACCTACGAGCAGTACTTC.

By share, this clone counts as medium-sized. The chain recombines TRBV12-3 or TRBV12-4 with TRBJ1-5; D is perhaps TRBD1 (5 bases). Trimming stripped 1 base from V and 5 bases from J, with 9 bases between. The CDR3 covers 14 residues. CDR3 DNA sequence: TGTGCCAGCAGTTTAGGGGGGGGGGATCAGCCCCAGCATTTT. Translation gives CASSLGGGDQPQHF.

The table lists this clone with many counts. The rearrangement uses TRBV10-3 and TRBJ2-5, with D unresolved. V dropped 4 bases and J dropped 4 bases, with 13 bases sitting between them. The CDR3 has 14 amino acids. Per germline, CDR1 ENHRY and CDR2 SYGVKD. DNA for the CDR3: TGTGCCATCAGTGCATCAGTCGGAACAGAGACCCAGTACTTC. Its translation is CAISASVGTETQYF.

There are many counts of this clone. This sequence joins TRBV11-2 and TRBJ1-1, with D maybe TRBD1 (6 bases). Trimming took off 0 bases at V and 3 bases at J, with 11 bases between the two ends. This CDR3 contains 15 residues. Germline CDR1 reads SGHAT; CDR2 reads FQNNGV. For the CDR3, the DNA is TGTGCCAGCAGCTTAGACCCGGGGGCGTACACTGAAGCTTTCTTT. It encodes CASSLDPGAYTEAFF. Filled out from reference TRBV11-2 and TRBJ1-1, the complete variable domain reads EAGVAQSPRYKIIEKRQSVAFWCNPISGHATLYWYQQILGQGPKLLIQFQNNGVVDDSQLPKDRFSAERLKGVDSTLKIQPAKLEDSAVYLCASSLDPGAYTEAFFGQGTRLTVV.

The table lists this clone with many counts. This rearrangement joins TRBV5-6 to TRBJ2-1; D is unresolved. Trimming left V 2 bases short and J 5 bases short, with 17 bases between. Germline V CDR1 and CDR2: SGHDT, YYEEEE. This CDR3 has 16 amino acids. Here the CDR3 DNA reads TGTGCCAGCAGCTTCCGGGCGGTTTCCCAGGACAATGAGCAGTTCTTC. Its translation: CASSFRAVSQDNEQFF.

The table lists this clone with a few counts. The V call is TRBV6-1, the J call TRBJ1-1; 8 nucleotides line up with TRBD1. Per germline, CDR1 MNHNS and CDR2 SASEGT. The CDR3 runs 15 residues. After removal of 6 bases from V and 5 bases from J, the junction contained 11 bases not matched to a gene. CDR3 residues: CASRSDRGVGTEAFF. In DNA, the CDR3 is TGTGCCAGCAGATCCGACAGGGGTGTAGGAACTGAAGCTTTCTTT.

As regards this clone: A read error may produce the germline difference seen at one junction end. Distinct nucleotide sequences in the sample also encode this CDR3. The chain links TRBV19 to TRBJ1-1; D remains unclear. Germline assignment: CDR1 LNHDA and CDR2 SQIVND (reference sequence). CDR3 length: 13 amino acids. CDR3 coding DNA: TGTGCCAGTAGTATAGGACGAAACACTGAAGCCTTCTTT. Its translation: CASSIGRNTEAFF.

Ten or more counts support this clone. This chain uses TRBV5-5 with TRBJ2-2, with no clear D. Germline V CDR1 and CDR2: SGHKS, YYEKEE (reference sequence). Trimming left V 4 bases short and J 1 base short, with 2 bases between. CDR3 size: 12 residues. The CDR3 DNA follows: TGTGCCAGCAGCCTGAACACCGGGGAGCTGTTTTTT. Translation gives CASSLNTGELFF.

This clone is medium-sized (0.01 to 0.1%) within its sample. This rearrangement joins TRBV6-1 to TRBJ1-1; TRBD1 aligns across 9 bases. The germline V gene has CDR1 MNHNS and CDR2 SASEGT. Trimming at V came to 10 bases and at J to 0 bases, leaving 12 bases not matched to a gene. The CDR3 totals 16 residues. CDR3 region: CATSDRGRPMNTEAFF. For the CDR3, the DNA is TGTGCCACGTCGGACAGGGGACGGCCCATGAACACTGAAGCTTTCTTT.

The chain links TRBV19 to TRBJ1-1; 7 bases line up with TRBD1. The germline V gene has CDR1 LNHDA and CDR2 SQIVND (reference sequence). The CDR3 loop spans 15 amino acids. V was pared by 5 bases and J by 4 bases, with 10 bases of the junction left unmatched. The CDR3 region is CASSPVQNRGTEAFF. The CDR3 DNA sequence: TGTGCCAGTAGTCCGGTCCAGAACAGGGGCACTGAAGCTTTCTTT. Full variable domain (rest looked up from reference TRBV19 and TRBJ1-1): DGGITQSPKYLFRKEGQNVTLSCEQNLNHDAMYWYRQDPGQGLRLIYYSQIVNDFQKGDIAEGYSVSREKKESFPLTVTSAQKNPTAFYLCASSPVQNRGTEAFFGQGTRLTVV.

This clone was picked up many times. A read error is possible here, since a much larger clone lies one base away. The V gene is TRBV7-2, the J gene TRBJ2-5; TRBD2 matches at 8 bases. Germline assignment: CDR1 SGHTA and CDR2 FQGNSA. CDR3 length: 14 amino acids. J gave up 5 bases and V 1 base, and 3 bases lay outside the gene matches. CDR3 sequence reads: CASSLGLAGETQYF. For the CDR3, the DNA is TGTGCCAGCAGCTTAGGCTTAGCGGGGGAGACCCAGTACTTC.

This clone was detected many times. The rearrangement uses TRBV9 and TRBJ1-1; 7 bases match TRBD1. After removal of 3 bases from V and 5 bases from J, the junction contained 7 bases not matched to a gene. The CDR3 totals 14 residues. Germline CDR1 reads SGDLS; CDR2 reads YYNGEE. The CDR3 DNA reads TGTGCCAGCAGCGATACAGGGGCGCGGACTGAAGCTTTCTTT. Encoded protein: CASSDTGARTEAFF.

In this sample, this clone turned up many times. The rearrangement links TRBV20-1 to TRBJ1-1; TRBD1 is a possible D gene (6 bases). The V end lost 6 bases, the J end lost 1 base, and 15 bases lay between the germline ends. The CDR3 covers 14 residues. CDR1 and CDR2 (germline): DFQATT, SNEGSKA (reference sequence). The CDR3 sequence is CSAEGGITNTEAFF. The CDR3 DNA sequence: TGCAGTGCAGAGGGGGGAATTACGAACACTGAAGCTTTCTTT.

Ten or more counts support this clone. The genes are TRBV7-9 and TRBJ2-1; TRBD2 matches at 10 bases. CDR3 size: 15 residues. Germline-derived CDR1 and CDR2 are SEHNR and FQNEAQ (reference sequence). V was clipped by 5 bases and J by 6 bases; unmatched bases: 7. In DNA, the CDR3 is TGTGCCAGCAGCACCTTAGCGGGAGGTCGCAATGAGCAGTTCTTC. It is translated as CASSTLAGGRNEQFF.

This clone was detected ten times or more. This chain connects TRBV5-1 to TRBJ2-7; D may be TRBD1 or TRBD2 (5 bases each). CDR3 length: 15 residues. V was shortened by 5 bases and J by 0 bases, with 15 bases between the two germline ends. Germline V lookup: CDR1 SGHRS, CDR2 YFSETQ. The CDR3 DNA sequence: TGCGCCAGCAGTTGGGGGACCCCACCCTCCTACGAGCAGTACTTC. Translating it yields CASSWGTPPSYEQYF. The full variable domain, in which reference TRBV5-1 and TRBJ2-7 provide the parts outside the CDR3, is KAGVTQTPRYLIKTRGQQVTLSCSPISGHRSVSWYQQTPGQGLQFLFEYFSETQRNKGNFPGRFSGRQFSNSRSEMNVSTLELGDSALYLCASSWGTPPSYEQYFGPGTRLTVT.

In this sample, this clone is medium-sized. The V and J genes are TRBV7-9 and TRBJ2-7, with 7 positions matching TRBD1. Germline CDR1 SEHNR, CDR2 FQNEAQ (reference sequence). The length of the CDR3 is 15 residues. With 1 base clipped from V and 3 bases from J, the junction kept 6 bases outside the gene matches. CDR3 in DNA: TGTGCCAGCAGCTTAGAGGGGGACAGAGACTACGAGCAGTACTTC. The encoded protein is CASSLEGDRDYEQYF.

This clone was recorded a few times. An end of the junction does not agree with germline; a read error may underlie this. This sequence joins TRBV5-5 and TRBJ1-2; 7 positions match TRBD1. This CDR3 has 13 amino acids. CDR1 and CDR2 (germline): SGHKS, YYEKEE (reference sequence). The CDR3 region is CANSLTGTLGYTF. The CDR3 DNA is TGTGCCAACAGCTTGACAGGGACATTGGGCTACACCTTC.

The J gene is TRBJ1-1, the V gene TRBV29-1, with 7 bases aligning to TRBD1. CDR1 SQVTM and CDR2 ANQGSEA come from the germline V gene. The CDR3 contains 15 residues. The trim removed 7 bases at V and 1 base at J, leaving 12 bases unmatched. The CDR3 coding sequence is TGCAGCGGGACAGGTTGCGCGATCGGGAACACTGAAGCTTTCTTT. Protein: CSGTGCAIGNTEAFF.